This passage covers 16 T cell receptor beta chains from one sample sequenced in a study of blood T cell repertoires in COVID-19. This table comes from immunoSEQ multiplex PCR, and its TCRdb copy is limited to in-frame clones, with some not included. The data contain roughly 390,000 clones, roughly 86% of them singletons. The sequenced sample was peripheral blood. These receptor sequences come from a woman aged 25 to 39 with COVID-19, enrolled during active disease.

The chain recombines TRBV6-2 or TRBV6-3 with TRBJ2-7, with D uncertain. V lost 0 bases and J 8 bases, leaving 5 bases between the germline ends. The CDR3 totals 11 residues. Germline CDR1 MNHEY, CDR2 SVGEGT. CDR3 nucleotide sequence: TGTGCCAGCAGTTACTCATGGCAGCAGTACTTC. This codes for CASSYSWQQYF.

This rearrangement joins TRBV28 to TRBJ2-6; possibly TRBD1 for D (6 bases). V shed 6 bases and J shed 2 bases, with 20 bases lying between them. Germline loops: CDR1 MDHEN, CDR2 SYDVKM. This CDR3 has 18 residues. This chain's CDR3 is CASSLTTGRFPGANVLTF. The CDR3 DNA is TGTGCCAGCAGCCTTACGACAGGAAGGTTTCCTGGGGCCAACGTCCTGACTTTC.

In nucleotides, the CDR3 is TGTGCCAGCAGTTCTCTAGGGCGGGACAATCAGCCCCAGCATTTT. Translation: CASSSLGRDNQPQHF. The chain has TRBV28 and TRBJ1-5; D is uncertain. CDR3 size: 15 residues. CDR1 and CDR2 (germline): MDHEN, SYDVKM. V dropped 4 bases and J dropped 3 bases, with 13 bases sitting between them.

This chain connects TRBV19 to TRBJ2-1, with TRBD2 identical over 13 bases. CDR3 length: 16 residues. The ends lost 7 bases at V and 7 bases at J; junction bases unmatched: 10. CDR1 and CDR2 from the germline V gene are LNHDA and SQIVND (reference sequence). CDR3 protein: CASTLQPGLAGNEQFF. The CDR3 DNA reads as TGTGCCAGTACCCTGCAACCGGGACTAGCGGGAAATGAGCAGTTCTTC. Complete variable domain (other parts from reference TRBV19 and TRBJ2-1): DGGITQSPKYLFRKEGQNVTLSCEQNLNHDAMYWYRQDPGQGLRLIYYSQIVNDFQKGDIAEGYSVSREKKESFPLTVTSAQKNPTAFYLCASTLQPGLAGNEQFFGPGTRLTVL.

This sequence joins TRBV29-1 and TRBJ1-1; unclear D gene. In germline, CDR1 is SQVTM, CDR2 ANQGSEA. The CDR3 contains 13 residues. V was trimmed by 4 bases and J by 1 base, leaving 10 bases between them. This CDR3 is CSVARGGNTEAFF. The CDR3 DNA follows: TGCAGCGTTGCCCGCGGAGGGAACACTGAAGCTTTCTTT.

This chain uses TRBV6-5 with TRBJ1-1, with 7 bases that match TRBD1. V dropped 3 bases and J dropped 6; count of bases not matched to a gene: 7. The CDR3 runs to 14 residues. Germline values: CDR1 MNHEY, CDR2 SVGAGI. The CDR3 region has the DNA TGTGCCAGCAGTTATGACAGGGCACGGGCTGAAGCTTTCTTT. Translation gives CASSYDRARAEAFF.

V usage is TRBV7-3 and J usage is TRBJ2-1, with TRBD2 matching 8 bases. This CDR3 has 15 amino acids. From germline, CDR1 is SGHTA and CDR2 FQGTGA. Trimming removed 5 bases from V and 9 bases from J; junction bases left unmatched: 12. The CDR3 protein is CASSGQIAGMGEQFF. The CDR3 DNA is TGTGCCAGCAGCGGGCAGATAGCGGGAATGGGTGAGCAGTTCTTC.

This clone was observed a handful of times. CDR3 protein: CASSRLASGRIETQYF. Here the CDR3 DNA reads TGTGCCAGCAGCCGCCTCGCTAGCGGGAGGATAGAGACCCAGTACTTC. This rearrangement joins TRBV5-6 to TRBJ2-5, with 11 bases that match TRBD2. The junction had 9 bases not matched to a gene; V was cut back by 4 bases and J by 4 bases. This CDR3 region has 16 residues. Germline V gives CDR1 SGHDT, CDR2 YYEEEE.

The rearrangement uses TRBV10-3 and TRBJ1-1; 10 bases line up with TRBD1. V shed 11 bases and J 11 bases; nucleotides not matched to a gene: 11. The CDR3 runs to 12 residues. CDR1 and CDR2 from the germline V gene are ENHRY and SYGVKD. The CDR3 spells CALHTGTGEAFF. Here the CDR3 DNA reads TGTGCCTTACACACCGGGACAGGGGAGGCTTTCTTT.

This chain links TRBV7-3 with TRBJ1-2; D is undetermined. V lost 5 bases to trimming and J lost 5 bases, with 15 bases between them. Germline CDR1 and CDR2: SGHTA and FQGTGA. The CDR3 contains 14 residues. DNA for the CDR3: TGTGCCAGCAGCCCATCTGGGAGTAGTTATGGCTACACCTTC. Protein sequence: CASSPSGSSYGYTF.

This sequence joins TRBV19 and TRBJ2-7, with 10 bases aligning to TRBD2. The CDR3 has 16 amino acids. Per germline, CDR1 LNHDA and CDR2 SQIVND (reference sequence). Trimming removed 1 base from V and 2 bases from J; junction bases left unmatched: 5. The CDR3 region is CASSIVKGLAAYEQYF. Written as DNA, the CDR3 is TGTGCCAGTAGTATAGTCAAAGGACTAGCGGCCTACGAGCAGTACTTC.

The rearrangement uses TRBV27 and TRBJ1-2; tentatively, D is TRBD1 (5 bases). V gave up 1 base and J gave up 6 bases, with 12 bases separating them. Per germline, CDR1 MNHEY and CDR2 SMNVEV (reference sequence). The CDR3 has 14 amino acids. The CDR3 DNA reads as TGTGCCAGCAGTTTATACGGGGGGGTCAATGGCTACACCTTC. Amino acids: CASSLYGGVNGYTF.

The chain has TRBV4-1 and TRBJ2-3; TRBD1 agrees at 9 bases. Germline CDR1 reads MGHRA; CDR2 reads YSYEKL. With 4 bases clipped from V and 5 bases from J, the junction kept 10 bases outside the gene matches. The CDR3 runs 16 residues. CDR3 sequence: CASSPGQGPNRDTQYF. The CDR3, as DNA: TGCGCCAGCAGCCCGGGACAGGGTCCCAATAGAGATACGCAGTATTTT.

Worth noting for this clone: This CDR3 is also generated by other DNA sequences in the sample. The chain is built from TRBV28 and TRBJ1-5; D may be TRBD1 (6 bases). The CDR3 has 14 residues. Trimming took off 3 bases at V and 6 bases at J, with 12 bases between the two ends. In germline, CDR1 is MDHEN, CDR2 SYDVKM. The DNA for the CDR3 is TGTGCCAGCAGTTTGAGGGTCAGGGGTCAGCCCCAGCATTTT. It encodes CASSLRVRGQPQHF.

The J gene is TRBJ2-3, the V gene TRBV19, with a weak D call TRBD2 (6 bases). Trimming left V 2 bases short and J 1 base short, with 10 bases between. The CDR3 has 15 residues. Germline V gene sequence: CDR1 LNHDA, CDR2 SQIVND (reference sequence). Written as DNA, the CDR3 is TGTGCCAGTAGTATAACGGGGGTCGGCACAGATACGCAGTATTTT. Translating gives CASSITGVGTDTQYF.

V usage is TRBV30 and J usage is TRBJ2-7, with D hard to call. The CDR3 contains 13 residues. CDR1 and CDR2 (germline): GTSNPN, SVGIG (reference sequence). Trimming took 2 bases from V and 2 from J, leaving 10 bases between them. The CDR3 DNA is TGTGCCTGGAGTTCGCTAGTCCCCTACGAGCAGTACTTC. This translates into CAWSSLVPYEQYF.